This note documents a single T cell receptor (beta chain) sequence. This clonotype was counted between two and nine times. Its antigen is not yet known. No base quality information exists; no much larger clone differs at one position. Receptors were amplified or captured by PCR. The sequencing machine was an Illumina HiSeq 2000. TCRdb reworked the public reads: Q25 trimming with fastp, MiXCR clone assembly, productive beta chains retained. Merged by CDR3 protein, the rows form single entries marked with the most common genes and DNA. The sample table holds about 12,000 distinct CDR3 sequences, of which roughly 50% were seen once. The ten most abundant clones make up about 30% of the sample. This specimen comes from a study of tumor-infiltrating lymphocytes in oesophageal squamous cell carcinoma (dated by TCRdb to about 2016). CDR1 and CDR2, looked up from the germline V gene, are SGHTA and FQGNSA. From the cysteine up to the phenylalanine, the CDR3 has a length of 13 residues. Only the CDR3 region is kept as DNA, spanning 39 bases read in frame from base 1. The V end loses 4 bases and the J end loses 12 bases, and a stretch of 16 bases separates them.

Sequencing was carried out using esophageal tumor tissue. The chain employs TRBV7-2 and TRBJ2-1, with the D gene not confidently named. The receptor comes from a female donor with esophageal squamous cell carcinoma. Read as DNA, the sequence is TGTGCCAGCAGCTCCCCTAGTGTAAGAGGGCAGTTCTTC. This encodes CASSSPSVRGQFF.